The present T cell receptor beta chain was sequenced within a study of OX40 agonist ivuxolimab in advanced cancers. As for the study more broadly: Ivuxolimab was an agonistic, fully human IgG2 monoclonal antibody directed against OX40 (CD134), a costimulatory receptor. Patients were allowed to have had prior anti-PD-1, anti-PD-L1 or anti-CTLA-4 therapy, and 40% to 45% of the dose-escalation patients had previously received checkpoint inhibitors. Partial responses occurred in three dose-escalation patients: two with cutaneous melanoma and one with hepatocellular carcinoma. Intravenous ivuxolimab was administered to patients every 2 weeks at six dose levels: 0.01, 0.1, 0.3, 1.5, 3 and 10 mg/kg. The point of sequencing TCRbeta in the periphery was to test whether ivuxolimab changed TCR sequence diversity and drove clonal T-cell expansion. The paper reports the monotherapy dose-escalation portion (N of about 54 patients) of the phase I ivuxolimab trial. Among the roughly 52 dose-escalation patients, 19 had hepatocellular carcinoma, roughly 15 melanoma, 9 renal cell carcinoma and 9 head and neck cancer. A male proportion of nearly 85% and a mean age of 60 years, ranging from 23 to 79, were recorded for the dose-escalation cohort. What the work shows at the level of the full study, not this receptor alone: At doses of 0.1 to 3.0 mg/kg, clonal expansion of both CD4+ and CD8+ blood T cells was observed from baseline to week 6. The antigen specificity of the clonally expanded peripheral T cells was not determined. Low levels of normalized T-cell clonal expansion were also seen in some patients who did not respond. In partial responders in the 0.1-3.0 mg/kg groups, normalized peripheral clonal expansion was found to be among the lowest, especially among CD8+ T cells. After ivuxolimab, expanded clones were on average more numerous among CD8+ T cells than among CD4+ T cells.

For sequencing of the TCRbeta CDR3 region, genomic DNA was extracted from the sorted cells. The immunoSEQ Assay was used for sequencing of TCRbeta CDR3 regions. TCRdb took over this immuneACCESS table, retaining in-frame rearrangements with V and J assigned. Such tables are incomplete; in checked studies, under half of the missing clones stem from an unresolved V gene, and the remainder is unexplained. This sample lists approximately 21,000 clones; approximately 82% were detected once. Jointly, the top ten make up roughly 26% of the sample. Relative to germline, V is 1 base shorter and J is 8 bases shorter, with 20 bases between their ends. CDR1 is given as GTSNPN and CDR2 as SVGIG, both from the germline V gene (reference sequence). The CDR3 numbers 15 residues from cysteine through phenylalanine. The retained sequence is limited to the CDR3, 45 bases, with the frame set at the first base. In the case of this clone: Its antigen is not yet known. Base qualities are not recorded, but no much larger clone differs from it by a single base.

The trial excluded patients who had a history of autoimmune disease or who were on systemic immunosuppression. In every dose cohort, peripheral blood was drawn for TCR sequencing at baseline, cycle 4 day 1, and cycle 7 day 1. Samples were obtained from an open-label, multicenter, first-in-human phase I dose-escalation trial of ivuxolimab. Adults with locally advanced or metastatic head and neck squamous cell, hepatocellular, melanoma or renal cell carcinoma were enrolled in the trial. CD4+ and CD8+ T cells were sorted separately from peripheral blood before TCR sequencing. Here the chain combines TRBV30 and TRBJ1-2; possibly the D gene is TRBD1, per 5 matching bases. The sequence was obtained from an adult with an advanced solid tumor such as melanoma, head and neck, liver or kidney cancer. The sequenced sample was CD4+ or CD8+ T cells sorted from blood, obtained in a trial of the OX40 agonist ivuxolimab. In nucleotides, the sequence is TGTGCCTGGAGTGCCGGGGGTCAGCCTTGGGAAGGCTACACCTTC. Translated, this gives CAWSAGGQPWEGYTF.